This T cell receptor (beta chain) was documented in a study of T cell clonotyping in hematopoietic cell transplantation. Background on the study: Cytoreduction preceded collection of pretransplant recipient samples. Overall study findings and caveats: Pathologically expanded recipient clonotypes increased progressively from day 30 to day 180 as diversity fell.

Trimming removed 6 bases at V and 8 bases at J, with 21 bases between. This CDR3 contains 15 residues. The germline gives CDR1 SNHLY, CDR2 FYNNEI. Some clones are missing from TCRdb's copy, which holds only in-frame ones; the method was immunoSEQ multiplex PCR. The profile shows over 25,000 clones, roughly 80% of them singletons. Specified time point: recipient sample about 28 days before transplant, after cytoreduction. Recipients were bled about 28 days pretransplant and at posttransplant days 30, 100, 180. As concerns this clone: The antigen is undetermined.

The specimen comprised peripheral blood mononuclear cells, sampled before stem cell transplant. This clonotype originated in a woman between 25 and 40 years old with chronic myeloid leukemia. Some clones in this sample may be carry-over from other donors' samples. The gene calls are TRBV2 and TRBJ2-3; TRBD2 is a possible D gene (5 bases). CDR3 protein: CASRDTAVGSITQYF. The CDR3 nucleotides read TGTGCCAGCAGGGATACAGCGGTGGGGAGTATTACGCAGTATTTT.